The clone carrying this TCR beta chain was observed a few times. Its antigen is as yet unknown. The V and J ends lost 6 bases and 5 bases, in that order; junction bases with no gene match: 13. CDR3 size: 16 residues. Per the germline V gene, CDR1 is SNHLY and CDR2 is FYNNEI. This record belongs to a study of cytomegalovirus exposure and HLA in healthy donors. General study points: Some highly shared sequence variants likely arose as a pipeline artifact.

The study ran its PCR with 60 Vbeta and 13 Jbeta primers. The repertoire was sequenced with immunoSEQ multiplex PCR; TCRdb's copy has only in-frame clones and lacks some. The sample has 160,000 or so clones; over 60% are singletons. This receptor was taken from a middle-aged woman in good health and CMV-seronegative. The genes are TRBV2 and TRBJ1-1; 9 bases agree with TRBD1. The sequencing sample was made of PBMCs. The CDR3 DNA reads TGTGCCAGCAGGGGTTTTCCGGGACAGGGTGGGACTGAAGCTTTCTTT. Translation gives CASRGFPGQGGTEAFF. Combining the CDR3 with reference TRBV2 and TRBJ1-1 gives the whole variable domain EPEVTQTPSHQVTQMGQEVILRCVPISNHLYFYWYRQILGQKVEFLVSFYNNEISEKSEIFDDQFSVERPDGSNFTLKIRSTKLEDSAMYFCASRGFPGQGGTEAFFGQGTRLTVV.